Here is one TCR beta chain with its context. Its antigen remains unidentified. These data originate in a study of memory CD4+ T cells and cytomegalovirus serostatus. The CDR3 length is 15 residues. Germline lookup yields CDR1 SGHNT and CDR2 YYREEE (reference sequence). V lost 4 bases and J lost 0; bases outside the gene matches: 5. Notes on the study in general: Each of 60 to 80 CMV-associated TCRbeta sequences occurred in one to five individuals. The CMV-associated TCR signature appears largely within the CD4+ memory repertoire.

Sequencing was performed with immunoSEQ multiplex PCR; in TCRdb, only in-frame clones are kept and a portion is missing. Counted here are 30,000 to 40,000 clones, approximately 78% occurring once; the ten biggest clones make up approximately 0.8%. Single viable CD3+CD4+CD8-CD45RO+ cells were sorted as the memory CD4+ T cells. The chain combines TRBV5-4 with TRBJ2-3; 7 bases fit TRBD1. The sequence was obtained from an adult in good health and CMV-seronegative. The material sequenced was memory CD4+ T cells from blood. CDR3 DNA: TGTGCCAGCAGCCTAAGGGGGCCTAGCACAGATACGCAGTATTTT. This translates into CASSLRGPSTDTQYF.